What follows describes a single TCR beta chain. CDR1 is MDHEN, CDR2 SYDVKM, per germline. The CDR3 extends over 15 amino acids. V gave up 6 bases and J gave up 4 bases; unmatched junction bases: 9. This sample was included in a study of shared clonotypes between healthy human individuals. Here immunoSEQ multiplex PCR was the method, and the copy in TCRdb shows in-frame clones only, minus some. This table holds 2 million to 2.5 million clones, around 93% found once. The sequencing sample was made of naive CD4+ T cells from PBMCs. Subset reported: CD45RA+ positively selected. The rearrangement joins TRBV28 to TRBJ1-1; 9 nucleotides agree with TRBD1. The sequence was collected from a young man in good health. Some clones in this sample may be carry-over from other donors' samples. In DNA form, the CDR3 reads TGTGCCAGCAGGACTAGATTGACAGGGGGCACTGAAGCTTTCTTT. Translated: CASRTRLTGGTEAFF.